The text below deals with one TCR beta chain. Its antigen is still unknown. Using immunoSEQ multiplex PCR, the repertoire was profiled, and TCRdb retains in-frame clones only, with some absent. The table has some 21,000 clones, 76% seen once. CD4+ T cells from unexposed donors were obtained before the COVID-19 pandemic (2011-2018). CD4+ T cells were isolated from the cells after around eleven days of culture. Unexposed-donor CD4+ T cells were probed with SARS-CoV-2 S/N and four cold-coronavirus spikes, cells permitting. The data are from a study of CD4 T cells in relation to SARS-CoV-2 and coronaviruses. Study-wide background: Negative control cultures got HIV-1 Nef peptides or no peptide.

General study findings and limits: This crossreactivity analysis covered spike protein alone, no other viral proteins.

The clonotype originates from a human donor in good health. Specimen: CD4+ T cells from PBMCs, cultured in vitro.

The CDR3: CASSINGGTSSYEQYF. Written as DNA, the CDR3 is TGTGCCAGTAGTATCAACGGCGGGACAAGCTCCTACGAGCAGTACTTC. This chain connects TRBV19 to TRBJ2-7; possibly TRBD1 or TRBD2 for D (6 bases each). The CDR3 loop spans 16 amino acids. The V gene's germline CDR1 is LNHDA and CDR2 SQIVND (reference sequence). V shed 3 bases and J shed 0 bases, with 15 bases lying between them. Using reference TRBV19 and TRBJ2-7 for the parts outside the CDR3, the full variable domain is DGGITQSPKYLFRKEGQNVTLSCEQNLNHDAMYWYRQDPGQGLRLIYYSQIVNDFQKGDIAEGYSVSREKKESFPLTVTSAQKNPTAFYLCASSINGGTSSYEQYFGPGTRLTVT.